This T cell receptor (beta chain) was sequenced in a study of blood T cell repertoires in COVID-19. The overall study: The United States, Italy and Spain supplied acute and convalescent COVID-19 samples. PBMCs, B-cell-depleted T cells, or T cells provided the cDNA or gDNA that made up the material.

Under the authors' procedure: Counts of nucleated cells, estimated from reference gene primer amplification, were obtained. Only in-frame clones appear in the TCRdb table, and some are missing; sequencing was by immunoSEQ multiplex PCR. Clonal size and the V and J genes are those of that table, whereas D and trimming came from the DNA. The table lists around 250,000 clones, roughly nine tenths of them singletons. The CDR3 has 13 amino acids. Trimming took 4 bases from V and 7 from J, leaving 12 bases between them. The V gene's germline CDR1 is SGHRS and CDR2 YFSETQ. The rearrangement links TRBV5-1 to TRBJ1-5; perhaps TRBD1 as D (5 bases). This clonotype was sampled from a woman aged 60 to 75 who had recovered from COVID-19. The sequenced sample was peripheral blood. This CDR3 reads CASSEGEGQPQHF. In DNA form, the CDR3 reads TGCGCCAGCAGCGAAGGGGAAGGACAGCCCCAGCATTTT.